A single TCR beta chain is shown here with its context. As processed by the authors: Scientists estimated how many nucleated cells there were by amplifying reference gene primers. Measured with immunoSEQ multiplex PCR; TCRdb has only the in-frame clones, and not every one. V and J calls and clone size are copied from that table; D and trimming were computed from the DNA. The top ten hold 3.5% to 4.5% of the sample, which has roughly 310,000 clones, approximately 88% seen once. The data were taken from a study of blood T cell repertoires in COVID-19. This CDR3 comprises 16 residues. The junction had 7 bases not matched to a gene; V was cut back by 5 bases and J by 5 bases. Germline V gene sequence: CDR1 SGHVS, CDR2 FQNEAQ.

The clonotype originates from a woman in her 50s with active or convalescent COVID-19. J is TRBJ2-1 and V is TRBV7-8, with TRBD2 identical over 12 bases. Sample: peripheral blood. The CDR3 nucleotides are TGTGCCAGCAGCCCTCTAGCGGGGGGGCTGAACAATGAGCAGTTCTTC. Its translation is CASSPLAGGLNNEQFF. Supplemented by reference TRBV7-8 and TRBJ2-1, the full variable domain reads GAGVSQSPRYKVAKRGQDVALRCDPISGHVSLFWYQQALGQGPEFLTYFQNEAQLDKSGLPSDRFFAERPEGSVSTLKIQRTQQEDSAVYLCASSPLAGGLNNEQFFGPGTRLTVL.